Each of the 4 T cell receptor beta chains below was sequenced from the same sample in a study of control samples from healthy donors and cancer patients. Libraries were prepared by immunoSEQ multiplex PCR; TCRdb keeps only in-frame clonotypes and omits some of them. The profile shows around 100,000 clones, approximately 90% of them singletons. The sequenced sample consisted of PBMCs. These receptors were taken from a man aged 55 to 70 with lung cancer.

CDR3 protein: CATSAGLERVHKETQYF. Written as DNA, the CDR3 is TGTGCCACCAGTGCGGGCCTCGAAAGGGTACACAAAGAGACCCAGTACTTC. This chain uses TRBV24-1 with TRBJ2-5, with D unresolved. The CDR3 sequence is 17 residues long. V lost 5 bases, J lost 3 bases, and 21 bases lay in between. Per germline, CDR1 KGHDR and CDR2 SFDVKD.

The V call is TRBV4-1, the J call TRBJ1-4; weak D call: TRBD1 (5 bases). Trimming shortened V by 0 bases and J by 8 bases, and 16 bases separated the two germline ends. The CDR3 totals 16 residues. CDR1 and CDR2 (germline): MGHRA, YSYEKL. The CDR3: CASSQDGGRVGEKLFF. CDR3 DNA: TGCGCCAGCAGCCAAGACGGCGGCAGGGTGGGGGAAAAACTGTTTTTT.

V and J are TRBV7-9 and TRBJ2-1; no clear D gene. Germline V gene lookup returns CDR1 SEHNR and CDR2 FQNEAQ (reference sequence). CDR3 length equals 10 residues. Trimming removed 8 bases from V and 5 bases from J, with 4 bases in between. In DNA, the CDR3 is TGTGCCAGCGCAAACAATGAGCAGTTCTTC. Residues: CASANNEQFF.

V gene TRBV2 combines with J gene TRBJ1-4; unclear D gene. Germline CDR1 SNHLY, CDR2 FYNNEI. This CDR3 contains 15 residues. Trimming removed 7 bases at V and 7 bases at J, with 19 bases between. The CDR3 sequence is CASTSGGGYSEKLFF. CDR3 in DNA: TGTGCCAGCACCTCCGGAGGCGGGTATAGTGAAAAACTGTTTTTT.